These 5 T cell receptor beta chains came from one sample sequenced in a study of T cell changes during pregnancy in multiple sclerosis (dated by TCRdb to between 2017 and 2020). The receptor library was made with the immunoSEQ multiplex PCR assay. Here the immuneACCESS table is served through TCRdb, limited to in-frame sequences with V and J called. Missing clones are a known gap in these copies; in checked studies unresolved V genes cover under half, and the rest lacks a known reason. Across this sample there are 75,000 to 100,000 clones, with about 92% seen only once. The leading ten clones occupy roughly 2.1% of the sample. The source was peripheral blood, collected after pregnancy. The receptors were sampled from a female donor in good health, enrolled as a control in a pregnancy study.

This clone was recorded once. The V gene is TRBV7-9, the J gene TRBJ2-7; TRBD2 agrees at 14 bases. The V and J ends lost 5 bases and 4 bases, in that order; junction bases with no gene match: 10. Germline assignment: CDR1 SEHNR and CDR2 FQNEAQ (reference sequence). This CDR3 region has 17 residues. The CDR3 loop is CASSESGLAGVSYEQYF. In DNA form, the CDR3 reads TGTGCCAGCAGCGAATCGGGACTAGCGGGAGTTTCGTACGAGCAGTACTTC.

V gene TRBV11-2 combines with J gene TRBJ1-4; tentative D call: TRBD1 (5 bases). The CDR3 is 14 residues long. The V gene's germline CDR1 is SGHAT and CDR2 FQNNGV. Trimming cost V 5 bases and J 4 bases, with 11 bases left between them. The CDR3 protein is CASSPQGNNEKLFF. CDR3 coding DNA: TGTGCCAGCAGCCCCCAGGGCAATAATGAAAAACTGTTTTTT. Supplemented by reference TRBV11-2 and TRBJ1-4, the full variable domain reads EAGVAQSPRYKIIEKRQSVAFWCNPISGHATLYWYQQILGQGPKLLIQFQNNGVVDDSQLPKDRFSAERLKGVDSTLKIQPAKLEDSAVYLCASSPQGNNEKLFFGSGTQLSVL.

Here the CDR3 DNA reads TGTGCCAGCAGCTTAGCGAGGGGACAATCTAAAGTGGCCCAGTACTTC. Translation gives CASSLARGQSKVAQYF. The rearrangement joins TRBV7-2 to TRBJ2-5; the D gene is possibly TRBD1 (6 bases). The germline V and J ends were trimmed by 0 bases and 9 bases, with 20 bases remaining between them. Germline lookup yields CDR1 SGHTA and CDR2 FQGNSA. The CDR3 is made up of 16 amino acids.

The CDR3: CASSLGAGGNTEAFF. The CDR3 nucleotides are TGCGCCAGCAGCTTGGGTGCAGGGGGGAACACTGAAGCTTTCTTT. The V call is TRBV5-1, the J call TRBJ1-1; 7 bases are shared with TRBD1. The CDR3 totals 15 residues. Germline lookup yields CDR1 SGHRS and CDR2 YFSETQ. The junction had 3 bases not matched to a gene; V was cut back by 0 bases and J by 1 base.

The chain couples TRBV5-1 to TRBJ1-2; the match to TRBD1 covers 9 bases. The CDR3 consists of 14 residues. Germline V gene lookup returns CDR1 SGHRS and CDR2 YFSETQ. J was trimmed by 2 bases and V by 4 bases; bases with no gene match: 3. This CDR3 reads CASSETGGNYGYTF. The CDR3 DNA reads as TGCGCCAGCAGCGAAACAGGGGGCAACTATGGCTACACCTTC.